This T cell receptor beta chain is from a study of molecular identifiers for immune sequencing clone quantification. TCRdb used MiXCR to reprocess the PCR reads, holding one entry per CDR3 protein. This table has approximately 500,000 distinct CDR3 sequences, roughly a fifth appearing once. The CDR3 has 15 residues. The germline V gene encodes CDR1 SGHVS and CDR2 FNYEAQ. Deletions cut 2 bases from V and 4 bases from J, with 15 bases between. The origin of this receptor is a human donor in good health. Some libraries in this study had Jurkat cell RNA spiked in. This chain uses TRBV7-6 with TRBJ2-7; tentative D call: TRBD1 (5 bases). Source material: naive CD8+ T cells from blood, with Jurkat cell RNA spiked in. The sample's subset: FACS-sorted CD8+CD4-CCR7+CD45RA+ naive T cells. The CDR3 here is CASSLNAGRDYEQYF. The CDR3 nucleotides read TGTGCCAGCAGCTTAAACGCAGGGCGTGATTACGAGCAGTACTTC.